The rows below give T cell receptor beta chains drawn from one sample of a study of T-cell reconstitution after alpha-beta-depleted transplantation in children. TCRdb analysed the PCR reads with MiXCR anew, one entry per CDR3 protein. The table has some 260,000 distinct CDR3 sequences, more than 20% seen once. Material: PBMCs, mostly from graft donor cells, obtained 360 days after TCRalphabeta/CD19-depleted stem cell transplant. The receptors stem from a female patient aged 2-9 years who had a stem cell transplant for congenital amegakaryocytic thrombocytopenia, so the T cells may come from the graft donor. Both conserved end residues are trimmed from each CDR3. Where a row states a size, it is once, few, many or the class of an expanded clone; other rows omit it.

NA	TRBV4-3	TRBJ2-7	ASSQDGREQY
NA	TRBV28	TRBJ2-5	ASSFDRGEETQY
few	TRBV27	TRBJ2-7	ASSLSAKSYEQY
many	TRBV6-5	TRBJ2-1	ASSYSGGSGRIYNEQF
few	TRBV12-3/TRBV12-4	TRBJ2-7	ASRLAGGSPEQY
NA	TRBV4-1	TRBJ2-1	ASSLRLAENEQF
NA	TRBV28	TRBJ2-4	ASSLFAGTGWLAKNIQY
NA	TRBV29-1	TRBJ2-3	SVVVAGPDTQY
few	TRBV20-1	TRBJ2-7	SARLDRGIYEQY
NA	TRBV12-3/TRBV12-4	TRBJ2-1	ASSRLRGSISANEQF
NA	TRBV10-3	TRBJ2-2	AITTGQNTGELF
many	TRBV28	TRBJ2-3	ASSSGSTDTQY
NA	TRBV30	TRBJ2-5	AGSGLAGAETQY
NA	TRBV4-3	TRBJ2-1	ASSQVGFRDNPGYNEQF
NA	TRBV10-3	TRBJ2-2	AISALVPGELF
few	TRBV12-3/TRBV12-4	TRBJ2-1	ASSSTSPSSYNEQF
NA	TRBV7-9	TRBJ2-3	ASSPWGIDTQY
NA	TRBV11-2	TRBJ2-2	ASSEPREGNFGELF
NA	TRBV5-1	TRBJ1-1	ASSLGRGSGTEAF
NA	TRBV6-2/TRBV6-3	TRBJ2-1	ASSYSSSGRAFSYNEQF
few	TRBV5-1	TRBJ2-3	ASSALYLRGDTDTQY
many	TRBV3-1	TRBJ2-7	ASSQEGSYEQY
few	TRBV7-3	TRBJ2-3	ASSLGLADPTDTQY
many	TRBV4-3	TRBJ2-1	ASSQDPPGLAVYNEQF
few	TRBV2	TRBJ1-4	ASRHRSTNEKLF
NA	TRBV7-8	TRBJ1-1	ASSLGAVGEAF
few	TRBV7-3	TRBJ1-1	ASSTKGGTEAF
many	TRBV12-3/TRBV12-4	TRBJ2-7	ASSWGLAGVGQY